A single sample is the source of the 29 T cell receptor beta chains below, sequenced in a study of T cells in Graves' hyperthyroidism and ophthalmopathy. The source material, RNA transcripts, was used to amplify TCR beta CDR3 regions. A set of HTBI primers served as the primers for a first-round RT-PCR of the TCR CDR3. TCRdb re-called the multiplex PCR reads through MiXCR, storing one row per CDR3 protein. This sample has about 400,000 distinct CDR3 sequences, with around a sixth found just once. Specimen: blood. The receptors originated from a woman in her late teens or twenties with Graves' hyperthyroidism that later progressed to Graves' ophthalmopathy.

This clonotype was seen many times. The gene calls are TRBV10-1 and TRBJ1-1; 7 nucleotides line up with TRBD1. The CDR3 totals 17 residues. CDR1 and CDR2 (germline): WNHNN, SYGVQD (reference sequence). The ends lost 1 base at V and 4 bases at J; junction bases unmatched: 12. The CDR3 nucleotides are TGCGCCAGCAGTGAGTGGGGACAGAACGGCTTGGGCACTGAAGCTTTCTTT. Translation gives CASSEWGQNGLGTEAFF.

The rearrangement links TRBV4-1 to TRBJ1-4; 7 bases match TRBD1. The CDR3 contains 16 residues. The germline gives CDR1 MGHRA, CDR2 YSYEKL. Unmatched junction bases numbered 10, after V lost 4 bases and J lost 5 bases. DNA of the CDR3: TGCGCCAGCAGCCTATCCCTGACAGGGACAAATGAAAAACTGTTTTTT. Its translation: CASSLSLTGTNEKLFF.

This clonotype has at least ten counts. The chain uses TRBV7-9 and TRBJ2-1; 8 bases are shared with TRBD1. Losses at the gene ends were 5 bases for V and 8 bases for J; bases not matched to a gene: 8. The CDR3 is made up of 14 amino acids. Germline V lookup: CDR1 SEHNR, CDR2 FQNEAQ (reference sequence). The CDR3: CASSPWTGRDEQFF. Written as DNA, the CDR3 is TGTGCCAGCAGCCCGTGGACAGGGCGGGATGAGCAGTTCTTC.

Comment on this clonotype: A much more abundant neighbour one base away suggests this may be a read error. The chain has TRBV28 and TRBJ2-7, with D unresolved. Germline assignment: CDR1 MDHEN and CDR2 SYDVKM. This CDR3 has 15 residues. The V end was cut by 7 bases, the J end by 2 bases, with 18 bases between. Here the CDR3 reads CASNQQRFGTYEQYF. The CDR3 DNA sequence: TGTGCCAGCAATCAGCAACGTTTTGGTACCTACGAGCAGTACTTC.

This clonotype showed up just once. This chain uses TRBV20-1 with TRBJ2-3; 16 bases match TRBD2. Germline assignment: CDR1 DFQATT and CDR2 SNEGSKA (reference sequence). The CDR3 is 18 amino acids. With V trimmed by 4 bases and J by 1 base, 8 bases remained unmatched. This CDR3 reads CSAMGGTSGRAGTDTQYF. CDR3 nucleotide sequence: TGCAGTGCTATGGGGGGGACTAGCGGGAGGGCCGGCACAGATACGCAGTATTTT.

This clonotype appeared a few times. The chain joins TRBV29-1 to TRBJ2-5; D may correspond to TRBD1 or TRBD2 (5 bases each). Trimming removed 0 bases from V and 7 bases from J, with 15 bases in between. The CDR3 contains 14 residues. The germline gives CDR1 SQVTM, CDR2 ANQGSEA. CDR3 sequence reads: CSVEESGRGLTQYF. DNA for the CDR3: TGCAGCGTTGAAGAGTCGGGACGCGGGCTGACCCAGTACTTC. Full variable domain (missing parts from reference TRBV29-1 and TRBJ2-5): SAVISQKPSRDICQRGTSLTIQCQVDSQVTMMFWYRQQPGQSLTLIATANQGSEATYESGFVIDKFPISRPNLTFSTLTVSNMSPEDSSIYLCSVEESGRGLTQYFGPGTRLLVL.

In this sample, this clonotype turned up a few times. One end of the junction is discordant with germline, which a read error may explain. CDR3 sequence: CASTLLQETQYF. CDR3 coding DNA: TGTGCTAGCACCCTACTTCAAGAGACCCAGTACTTC. The gene calls are TRBV7-7 and TRBJ2-5; D is ambiguous. The germline gives CDR1 SSHAT, CDR2 FNYEAQ (reference sequence). This CDR3 comprises 12 residues.

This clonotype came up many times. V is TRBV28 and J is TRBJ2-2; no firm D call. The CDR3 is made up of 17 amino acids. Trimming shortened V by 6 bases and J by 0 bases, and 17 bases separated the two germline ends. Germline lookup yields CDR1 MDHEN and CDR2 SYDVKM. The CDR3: CASRGLGRNSNTGELFF. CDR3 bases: TGTGCCAGCAGGGGTCTGGGCAGGAACTCGAACACCGGGGAGCTGTTTTTT.

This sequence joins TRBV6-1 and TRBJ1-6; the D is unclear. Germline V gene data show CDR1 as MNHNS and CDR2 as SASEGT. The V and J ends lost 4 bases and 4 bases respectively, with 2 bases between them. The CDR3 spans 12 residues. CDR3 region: CASSVYNSPLHF. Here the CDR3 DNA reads TGTGCCAGCAGTGTATATAATTCACCCCTCCACTTT.

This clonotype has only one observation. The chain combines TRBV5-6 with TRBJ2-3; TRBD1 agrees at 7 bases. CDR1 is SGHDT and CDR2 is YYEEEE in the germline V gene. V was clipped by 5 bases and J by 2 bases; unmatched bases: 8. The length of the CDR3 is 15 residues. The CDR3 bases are TGTGCCAGCAGGGGACCGGGACAGAACACAGATACGCAGTATTTT. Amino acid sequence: CASRGPGQNTDTQYF.

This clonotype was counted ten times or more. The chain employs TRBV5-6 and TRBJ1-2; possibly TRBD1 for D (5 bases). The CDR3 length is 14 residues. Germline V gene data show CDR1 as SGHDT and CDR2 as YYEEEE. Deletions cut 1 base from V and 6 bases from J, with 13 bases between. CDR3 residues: CASSLLQGGDGYTF. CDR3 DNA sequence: TGTGCCAGCAGCTTGCTCCAGGGCGGTGATGGCTACACCTTC.

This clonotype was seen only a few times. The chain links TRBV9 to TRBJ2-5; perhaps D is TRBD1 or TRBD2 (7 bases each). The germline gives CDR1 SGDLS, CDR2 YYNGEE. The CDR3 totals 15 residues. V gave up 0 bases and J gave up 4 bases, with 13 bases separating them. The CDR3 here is CASSVEGGGRETQYF. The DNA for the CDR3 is TGTGCCAGCAGCGTAGAGGGAGGGGGCAGAGAGACCCAGTACTTC.

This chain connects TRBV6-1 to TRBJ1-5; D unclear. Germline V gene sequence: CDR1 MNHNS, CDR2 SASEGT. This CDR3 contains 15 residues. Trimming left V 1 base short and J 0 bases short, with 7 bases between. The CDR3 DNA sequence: TGTGCCAGCAGTGAAGAGTGGTTTAGCAATCAGCCCCAGCATTTT. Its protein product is CASSEEWFSNQPQHF.

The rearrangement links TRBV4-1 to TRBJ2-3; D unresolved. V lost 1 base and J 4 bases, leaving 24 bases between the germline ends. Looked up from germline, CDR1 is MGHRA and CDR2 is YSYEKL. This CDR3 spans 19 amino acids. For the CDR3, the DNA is TGCGCCAGCAGCCAAGGAATCCTTAGACGGAACCGCCATCCAGATACGCAGTATTTT. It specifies CASSQGILRRNRHPDTQYF.

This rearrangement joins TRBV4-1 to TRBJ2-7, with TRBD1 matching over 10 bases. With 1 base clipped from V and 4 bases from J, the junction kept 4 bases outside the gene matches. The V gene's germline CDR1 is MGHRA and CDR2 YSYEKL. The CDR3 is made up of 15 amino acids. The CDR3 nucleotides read TGCGCCAGCAGCCAAGGGACAGGGGGAGAGTACGAGCAGTACTTC. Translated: CASSQGTGGEYEQYF.

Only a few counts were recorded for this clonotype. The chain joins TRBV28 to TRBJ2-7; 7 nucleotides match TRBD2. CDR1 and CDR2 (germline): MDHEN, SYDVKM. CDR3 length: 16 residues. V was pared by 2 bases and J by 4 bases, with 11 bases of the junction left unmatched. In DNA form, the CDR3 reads TGTGCCAGCAGTTTAGACCCAGCGGGGTGGGCTTACGAGCAGTACTTC. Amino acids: CASSLDPAGWAYEQYF. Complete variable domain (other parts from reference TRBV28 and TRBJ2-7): DVKVTQSSRYLVKRTGEKVFLECVQDMDHENMFWYRQDPGLGLRLIYFSYDVKMKEKGDIPEGYSVSREKKERFSLILESASTNQTSMYLCASSLDPAGWAYEQYFGPGTRLTVT.

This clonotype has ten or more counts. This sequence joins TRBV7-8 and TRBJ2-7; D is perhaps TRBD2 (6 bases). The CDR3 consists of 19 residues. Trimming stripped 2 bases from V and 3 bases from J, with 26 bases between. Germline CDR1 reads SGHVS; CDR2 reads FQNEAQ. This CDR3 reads CASSLRGGAGTSRYYEQYF. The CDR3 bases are TGTGCCAGCAGCTTACGAGGAGGGGCAGGTACTAGCCGATACTACGAGCAGTACTTC.

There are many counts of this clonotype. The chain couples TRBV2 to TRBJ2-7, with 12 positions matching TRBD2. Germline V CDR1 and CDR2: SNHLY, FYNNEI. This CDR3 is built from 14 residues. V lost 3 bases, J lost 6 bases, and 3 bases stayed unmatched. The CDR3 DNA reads TGTGCCAGCAGTGACCTAGCGGGAGGGGGCGAGCAGTACTTC. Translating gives CASSDLAGGGEQYF.

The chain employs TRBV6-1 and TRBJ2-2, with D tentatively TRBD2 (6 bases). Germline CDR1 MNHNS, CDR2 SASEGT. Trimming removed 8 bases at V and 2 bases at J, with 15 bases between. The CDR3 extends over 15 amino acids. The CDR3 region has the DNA TGTGCCAGCGACAATGGCGGGGATAACACCGGGGAGCTGTTTTTT. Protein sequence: CASDNGGDNTGELFF.

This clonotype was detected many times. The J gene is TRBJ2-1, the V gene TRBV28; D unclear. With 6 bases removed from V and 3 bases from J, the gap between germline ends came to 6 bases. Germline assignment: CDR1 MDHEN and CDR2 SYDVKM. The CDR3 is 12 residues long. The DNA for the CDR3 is TGTGCCAGCAGCTCCCTCTACAATGAGCAGTTCTTC. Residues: CASSSLYNEQFF.

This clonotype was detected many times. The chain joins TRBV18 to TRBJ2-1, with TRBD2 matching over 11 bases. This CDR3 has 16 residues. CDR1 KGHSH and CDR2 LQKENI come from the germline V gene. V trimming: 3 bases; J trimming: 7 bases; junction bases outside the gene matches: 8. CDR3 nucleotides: TGTGCCAGCTCACCCACCACTAGCGGGAGTTTGAATGAGCAGTTCTTC. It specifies CASSPTTSGSLNEQFF.

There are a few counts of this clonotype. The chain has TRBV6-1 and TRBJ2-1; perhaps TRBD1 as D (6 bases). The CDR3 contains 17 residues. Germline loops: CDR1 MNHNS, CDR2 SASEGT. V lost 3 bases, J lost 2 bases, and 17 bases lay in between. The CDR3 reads CASSDAFGQQPYNEQFF. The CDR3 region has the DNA TGTGCCAGCAGTGACGCCTTCGGACAGCAACCCTACAATGAGCAGTTCTTC.

CDR3 sequence reads: CASSLIRSGPPQPQHF. DNA of the CDR3: TGTGCCAGCAGTTTAATTAGATCCGGGCCCCCTCAGCCCCAGCATTTT. The rearrangement joins TRBV28 to TRBJ1-5; D not resolved. V dropped 2 bases and J dropped 6 bases, with 17 bases sitting between them. The CDR3 is 16 residues long. CDR1 is MDHEN, CDR2 SYDVKM, per germline.

CDR3 sequence: CASSLGGGASYEQYF. CDR3 nucleotides: TGCGCCAGCAGCTTGGGGGGAGGGGCCTCCTACGAGCAGTACTTC. V and J are TRBV5-1 and TRBJ2-7, with 7 bases aligning to TRBD2. The CDR3 has 15 amino acids. Germline trimming cut 0 bases from V and 0 bases from J; bases unmatched to any gene: 3. Per the germline V gene, CDR1 is SGHRS and CDR2 is YFSETQ. Complete variable domain (other parts from reference TRBV5-1 and TRBJ2-7): KAGVTQTPRYLIKTRGQQVTLSCSPISGHRSVSWYQQTPGQGLQFLFEYFSETQRNKGNFPGRFSGRQFSNSRSEMNVSTLELGDSALYLCASSLGGGASYEQYFGPGTRLTVT.

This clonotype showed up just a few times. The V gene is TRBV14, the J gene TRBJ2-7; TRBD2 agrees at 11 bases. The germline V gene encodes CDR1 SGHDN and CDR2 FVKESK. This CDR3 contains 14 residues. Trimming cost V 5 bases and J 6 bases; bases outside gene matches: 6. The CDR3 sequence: CASSWTSGSGEQYF. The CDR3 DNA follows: TGTGCCAGCAGCTGGACTAGCGGGTCTGGCGAGCAGTACTTC. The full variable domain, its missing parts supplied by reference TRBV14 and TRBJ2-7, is EAGVTQFPSHSVIEKGQTVTLRCDPISGHDNLYWYRRVMGKEIKFLLHFVKESKQDESGMPNNRFLAERTGGTYSTLKVQPAELEDSGVYFCASSWTSGSGEQYFGPGTRLTVT.

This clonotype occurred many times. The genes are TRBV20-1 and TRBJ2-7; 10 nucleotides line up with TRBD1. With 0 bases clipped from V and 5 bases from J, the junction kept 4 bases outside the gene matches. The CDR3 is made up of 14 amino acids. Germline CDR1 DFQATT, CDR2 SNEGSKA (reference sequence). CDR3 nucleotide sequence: TGCAGTGCTAGAGAGGACAGGGGGATCCACGAGCAGTACTTC. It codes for CSAREDRGIHEQYF.

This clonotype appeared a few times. CDR3 in amino acids: CASSTTRQGAGETQYF. The DNA of the CDR3 is TGTGCCAGTAGTACCACAAGACAGGGGGCGGGAGAGACCCAGTACTTC. The J gene is TRBJ2-5, the V gene TRBV19, with 10 nucleotides matching TRBD1. The CDR3 runs to 16 residues. With V trimmed by 4 bases and J by 4 bases, 9 bases remained unmatched. The V gene's germline CDR1 is LNHDA and CDR2 SQIVND (reference sequence).

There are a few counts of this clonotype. The DNA for the CDR3 is TGTGCCAGCAGCGCCGATTTGGGAGGGACTGGTGAAAAACTGTTTTTT. This encodes CASSADLGGTGEKLFF. The chain uses TRBV9 and TRBJ1-4; D might be TRBD1 (5 bases). Trimming took off 3 bases at V and 7 bases at J, with 19 bases between the two ends. This CDR3 region has 16 residues. CDR1 and CDR2 from the germline V gene are SGDLS and YYNGEE.

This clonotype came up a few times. CDR3 protein: CASSPRQEGNQPQHF. Here the CDR3 DNA reads TGTGCCAGCTCACCAAGGCAGGAGGGCAATCAGCCCCAGCATTTT. V usage is TRBV18 and J usage is TRBJ1-5; unclear D gene. CDR3 size: 15 residues. The germline V and J ends were trimmed by 2 bases and 2 bases, with 10 bases remaining between them. Germline CDR1 is KGHSH and CDR2 is LQKENI.